This entry describes one T cell receptor (beta chain). Its antigen is unknown. Gene names follow the mouse nomenclature. The read gets to within 4 residues of the CDR3 end, and the germline J gene fills in the rest. There are 16 residues in the CDR3. After removal of 2 bases from V and 0 bases from J, the junction contained 4 bases not matched to a gene. Germline loops: CDR1 NNHDY, CDR2 SYVADS. The data were taken from a study of CD8+ T cells in alopecia areata. Study in general: Donor skin was harvested from roughly 6-12-month-old C3H/HeJ mice with spontaneous alopecia and grafted onto roughly 6-10-week-old female C3H/HeJ recipients.

General study points: Clarity of TCR sharing across patients fell short of that in mice, possibly HLA-related. Scalp data also include sequences from resident alphabeta T cells of normal skin. Across lesional scalp, and particularly alopecia totalis/universalis, clonality surpassed that of normal scalp.

Extraction and reverse transcription of RNA yielded cDNA as the sequencing template. Only in-frame clones appear in the TCRdb table, and some are missing; sequencing was by immunoSEQ multiplex PCR. The repertoire consists of about 110,000 clones, none detected only once. The chain couples TRBV13-3 to TRBJ2-3; 9 nucleotides agree with TRBD1. What was sequenced was lesional skin. This receptor was identified in a C3H/HeJ mouse with alopecia areata. The mice in this strain carry MHC haplotype H2-k. CDR3 loop: CASSETGQGSAETLYF. The DNA read from the CDR3 is TGTGCCAGCAGTGAAACGGGACAGGGAAGTGCAGAA.